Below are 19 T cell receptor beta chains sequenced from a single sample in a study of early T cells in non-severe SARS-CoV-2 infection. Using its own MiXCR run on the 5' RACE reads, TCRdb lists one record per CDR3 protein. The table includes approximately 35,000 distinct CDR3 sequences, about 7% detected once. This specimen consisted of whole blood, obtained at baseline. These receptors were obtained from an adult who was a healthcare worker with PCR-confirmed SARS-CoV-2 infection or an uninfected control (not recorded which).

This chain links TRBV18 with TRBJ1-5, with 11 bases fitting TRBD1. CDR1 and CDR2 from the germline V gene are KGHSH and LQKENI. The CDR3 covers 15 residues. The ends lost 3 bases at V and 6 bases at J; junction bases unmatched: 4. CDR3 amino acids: CASSPGQGVVQPQHF. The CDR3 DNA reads TGTGCCAGCTCACCGGGACAGGGGGTGGTTCAGCCCCAGCATTTT.

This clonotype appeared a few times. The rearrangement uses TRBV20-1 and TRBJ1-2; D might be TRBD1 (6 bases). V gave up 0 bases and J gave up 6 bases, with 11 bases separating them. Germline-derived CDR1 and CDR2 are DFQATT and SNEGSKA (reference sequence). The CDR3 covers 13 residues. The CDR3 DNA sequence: TGCAGTGCTAGAGATGAGGGGGGCAATGGCTACACCTTC. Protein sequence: CSARDEGGNGYTF.

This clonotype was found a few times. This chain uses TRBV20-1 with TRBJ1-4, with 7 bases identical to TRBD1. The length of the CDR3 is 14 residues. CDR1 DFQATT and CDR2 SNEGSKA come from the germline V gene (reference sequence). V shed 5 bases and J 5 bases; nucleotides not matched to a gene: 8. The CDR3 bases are TGCAGTGCTCATGGGGGGGGACAGAATGAAAAACTGTTTTTT. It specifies CSAHGGGQNEKLFF.

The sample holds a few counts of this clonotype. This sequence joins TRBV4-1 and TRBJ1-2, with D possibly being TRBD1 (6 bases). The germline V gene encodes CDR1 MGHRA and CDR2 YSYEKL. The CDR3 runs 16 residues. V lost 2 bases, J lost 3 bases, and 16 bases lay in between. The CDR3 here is CASSQIGGGQDYGYTF. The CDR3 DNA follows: TGCGCCAGCAGCCAAATAGGGGGAGGGCAGGACTATGGCTACACCTTC.

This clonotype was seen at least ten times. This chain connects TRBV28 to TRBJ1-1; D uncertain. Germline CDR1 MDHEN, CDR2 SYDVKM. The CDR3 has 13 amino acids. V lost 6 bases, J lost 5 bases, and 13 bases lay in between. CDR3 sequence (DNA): TGTGCCAGCAGCCCTGGGTGGGGAACTGAAGCTTTCTTT. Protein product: CASSPGWGTEAFF.

In DNA form, the CDR3 reads TGTGCCAGCAGCCCGGACGGCGGAAGGGGGGATGAAAAACTGTTTTTT. Amino acid sequence: CASSPDGGRGDEKLFF. J is TRBJ1-4 and V is TRBV4-2; possible D gene TRBD1, 6 bases. Trimming took 4 bases from V and 6 from J, leaving 18 bases between them. The CDR3 runs to 16 residues. Germline CDR1 and CDR2: LGHNA and YNFKEQ.

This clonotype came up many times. The CDR3 DNA reads TGCGCCAGCAGCTTGGCCGGGACTAGTTATGAGCAGTTCTTC. As protein: CASSLAGTSYEQFF. The chain links TRBV5-1 to TRBJ2-1; the match to TRBD2 covers 8 bases. Per germline, CDR1 SGHRS and CDR2 YFSETQ. V lost 0 bases and J lost 8; bases outside the gene matches: 4. This CDR3 has 14 residues. Looking up the rest from reference TRBV5-1 and TRBJ2-1 gives the full variable domain: KAGVTQTPRYLIKTRGQQVTLSCSPISGHRSVSWYQQTPGQGLQFLFEYFSETQRNKGNFPGRFSGRQFSNSRSEMNVSTLELGDSALYLCASSLAGTSYEQFFGPGTRLTVL.

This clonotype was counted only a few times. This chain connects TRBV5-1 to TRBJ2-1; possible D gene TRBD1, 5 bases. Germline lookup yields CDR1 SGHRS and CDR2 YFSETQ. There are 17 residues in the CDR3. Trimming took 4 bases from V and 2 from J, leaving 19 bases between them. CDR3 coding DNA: TGCGCCAGCAGCCTCAAACCGACCTTGGGGCCCTACAATGAGCAGTTCTTC. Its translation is CASSLKPTLGPYNEQFF.

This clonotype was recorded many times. The CDR3 sequence: CSAGLAGDNEQFF. CDR3 nucleotides: TGCAGTGCTGGACTAGCGGGGGACAATGAGCAGTTCTTC. The V gene is TRBV20-1, the J gene TRBJ2-1; TRBD2 agrees at 13 bases. Per germline, CDR1 DFQATT and CDR2 SNEGSKA (reference sequence). The CDR3 loop spans 13 amino acids. Trimming removed 5 bases from V and 5 bases from J; junction bases left unmatched: 0.

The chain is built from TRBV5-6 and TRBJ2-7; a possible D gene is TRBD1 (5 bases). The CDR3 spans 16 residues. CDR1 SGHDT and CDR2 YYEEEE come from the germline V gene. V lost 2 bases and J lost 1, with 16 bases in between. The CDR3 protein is CASSFPPDSESYEQYV. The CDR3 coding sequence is TGTGCCAGCAGCTTCCCCCCAGACAGTGAATCCTACGAGCAGTACGTC.

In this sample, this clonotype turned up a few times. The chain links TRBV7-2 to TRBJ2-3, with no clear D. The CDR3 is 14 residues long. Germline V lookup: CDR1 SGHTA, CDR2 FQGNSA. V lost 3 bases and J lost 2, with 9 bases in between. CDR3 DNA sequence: TGTGCCAGCAGCTTGTCTCCCCACACAGATACGCAGTATTTT. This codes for CASSLSPHTDTQYF. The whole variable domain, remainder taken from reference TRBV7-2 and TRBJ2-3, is GAGVSQSPSNKVTEKGKDVELRCDPISGHTALYWYRQSLGQGLEFLIYFQGNSAPDKSGLPSDRFSAERTGGSVSTLTIQRTQQEDSAVYLCASSLSPHTDTQYFGPGTRLTVL.

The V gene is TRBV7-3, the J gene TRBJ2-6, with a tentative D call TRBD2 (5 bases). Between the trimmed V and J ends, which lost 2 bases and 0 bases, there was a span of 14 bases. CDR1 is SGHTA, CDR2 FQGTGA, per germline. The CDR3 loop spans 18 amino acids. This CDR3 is CASSLVPGINSGANVLTF. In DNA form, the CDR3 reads TGTGCCAGCAGCTTAGTCCCGGGAATTAACTCTGGGGCCAACGTCCTGACTTTC. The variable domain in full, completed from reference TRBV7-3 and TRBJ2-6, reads GAGVSQTPSNKVTEKGKYVELRCDPISGHTALYWYRQSLGQGPEFLIYFQGTGAADDSGLPNDRFFAVRPEGSVSTLKIQRTERGDSAVYLCASSLVPGINSGANVLTFGAGSRLTVL.

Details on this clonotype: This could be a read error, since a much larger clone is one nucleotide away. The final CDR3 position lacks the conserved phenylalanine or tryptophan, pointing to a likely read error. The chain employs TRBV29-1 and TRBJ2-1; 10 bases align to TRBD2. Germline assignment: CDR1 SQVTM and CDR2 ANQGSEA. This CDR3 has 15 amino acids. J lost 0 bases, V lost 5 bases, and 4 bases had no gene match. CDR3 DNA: TGCAGCGTTAGACTAGCGGGCCTCTCCTACAATGAGCAGTTCCTC. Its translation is CSVRLAGLSYNEQFL.

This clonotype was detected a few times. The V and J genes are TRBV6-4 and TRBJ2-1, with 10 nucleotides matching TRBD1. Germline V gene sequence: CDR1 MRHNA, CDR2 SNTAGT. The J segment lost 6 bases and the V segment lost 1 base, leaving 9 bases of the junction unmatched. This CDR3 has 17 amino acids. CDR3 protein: CASSDWLPGQGFNEQFF. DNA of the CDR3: TGTGCCAGCAGTGACTGGTTACCGGGACAGGGGTTCAATGAGCAGTTCTTC.

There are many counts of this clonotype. CDR3: CASSPIYTGELFF. CDR3 sequence (DNA): TGTGCCAGCAGCCCAATTTACACCGGGGAGCTGTTTTTT. This chain links TRBV28 with TRBJ2-2, with D unclear. V lost 6 bases and J lost 3, with 8 bases in between. Per the germline V gene, CDR1 is MDHEN and CDR2 is SYDVKM. The CDR3 contains 13 residues.

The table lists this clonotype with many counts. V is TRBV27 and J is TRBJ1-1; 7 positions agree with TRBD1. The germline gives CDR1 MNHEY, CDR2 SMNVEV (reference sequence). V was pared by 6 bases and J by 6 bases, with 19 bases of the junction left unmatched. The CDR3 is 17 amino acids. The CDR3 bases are TGTGCCAGCAGCTTCCGGCCAGGGGGGTATCTGCCCGCTGAAGCTTTCTTT. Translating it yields CASSFRPGGYLPAEAFF.

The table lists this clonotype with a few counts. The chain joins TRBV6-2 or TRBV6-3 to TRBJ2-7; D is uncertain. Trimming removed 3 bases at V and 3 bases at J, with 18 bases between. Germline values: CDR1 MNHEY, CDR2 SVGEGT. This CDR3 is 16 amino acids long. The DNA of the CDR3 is TGTGCCAGCAGTTATGACACCCGAACTCCCAACTACGAGCAGTACGTC. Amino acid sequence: CASSYDTRTPNYEQYV.

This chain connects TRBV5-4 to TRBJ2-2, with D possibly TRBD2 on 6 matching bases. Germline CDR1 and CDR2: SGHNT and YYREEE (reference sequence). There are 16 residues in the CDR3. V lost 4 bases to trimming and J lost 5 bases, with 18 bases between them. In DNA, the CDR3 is TGTGCCAGCAGCGCGCAGCGGGCGGAAGGGACCGGGGAGCTGTTTTTT. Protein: CASSAQRAEGTGELFF.

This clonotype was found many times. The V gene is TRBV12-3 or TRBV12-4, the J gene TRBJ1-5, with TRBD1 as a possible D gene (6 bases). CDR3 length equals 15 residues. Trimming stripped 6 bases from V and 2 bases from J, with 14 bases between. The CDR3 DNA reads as TGTGCCAGCAGCCTAGAGGGGGTTGGCAATCAGCCCCAGCATTTT. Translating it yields CASSLEGVGNQPQHF.